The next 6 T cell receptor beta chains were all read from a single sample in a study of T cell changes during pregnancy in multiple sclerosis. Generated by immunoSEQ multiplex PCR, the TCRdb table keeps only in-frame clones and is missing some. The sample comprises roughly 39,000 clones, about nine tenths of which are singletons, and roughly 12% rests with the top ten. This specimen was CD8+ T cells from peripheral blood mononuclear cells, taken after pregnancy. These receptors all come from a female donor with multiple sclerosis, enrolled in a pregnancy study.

CDR3 in amino acids: CAWAWGLAAPDNEQFF. In DNA, the CDR3 is TGTGCCTGGGCCTGGGGGCTAGCGGCACCTGACAATGAGCAGTTCTTC. J is TRBJ2-1 and V is TRBV30, with D perhaps TRBD2 (7 bases). Germline CDR1 GTSNPN, CDR2 SVGIG (reference sequence). V was cut by 5 bases and J by 5 bases, with 22 bases left in between. This CDR3 spans 16 amino acids.

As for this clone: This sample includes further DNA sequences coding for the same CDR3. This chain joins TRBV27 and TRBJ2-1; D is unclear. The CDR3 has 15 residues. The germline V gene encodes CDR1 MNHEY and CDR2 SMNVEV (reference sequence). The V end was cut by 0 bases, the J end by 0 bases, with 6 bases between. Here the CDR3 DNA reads TGTGCCAGCAGTTTATCCCCGAGCTCCTACAATGAGCAGTTCTTC. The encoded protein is CASSLSPSSYNEQFF.

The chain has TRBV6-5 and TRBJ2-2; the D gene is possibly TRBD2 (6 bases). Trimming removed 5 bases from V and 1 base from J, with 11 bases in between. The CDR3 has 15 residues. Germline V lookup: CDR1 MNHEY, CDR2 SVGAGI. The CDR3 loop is CASSQEGENTGELFF. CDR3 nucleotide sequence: TGTGCCAGCAGTCAGGAGGGAGAGAACACCGGGGAGCTGTTTTTT.

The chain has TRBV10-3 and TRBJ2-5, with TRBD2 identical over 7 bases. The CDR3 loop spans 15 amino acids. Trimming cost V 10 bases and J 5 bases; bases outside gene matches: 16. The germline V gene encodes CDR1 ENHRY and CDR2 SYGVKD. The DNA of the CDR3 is TGTGCCAACCTCTCCTGGACTAGATCGAATGAGACCCAGTACTTC. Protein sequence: CANLSWTRSNETQYF.

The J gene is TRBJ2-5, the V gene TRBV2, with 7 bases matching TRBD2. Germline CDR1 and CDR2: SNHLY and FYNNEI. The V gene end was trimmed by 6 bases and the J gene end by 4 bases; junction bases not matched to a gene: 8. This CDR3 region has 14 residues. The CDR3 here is CASRGGRFGETQYF. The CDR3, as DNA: TGTGCCAGCAGGGGAGGGAGGTTCGGAGAGACCCAGTACTTC.

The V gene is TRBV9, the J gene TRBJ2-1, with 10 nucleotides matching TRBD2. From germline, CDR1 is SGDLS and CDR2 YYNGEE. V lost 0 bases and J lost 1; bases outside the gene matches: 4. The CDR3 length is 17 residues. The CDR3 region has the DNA TGTGCCAGCAGCGTAGCGGTTAGCGGGGGGTCCTACAATGAGCAGTTCTTC. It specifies CASSVAVSGGSYNEQFF.